These 7 T cell receptor beta chains share one sample of origin, sequenced in a study of blood T cell repertoires in COVID-19. Clones were sequenced by immunoSEQ multiplex PCR, and TCRdb holds only the in-frame ones, with some missing. Of under 250,000 clones detected, roughly 84% appear once; the ten largest clones hold under 3.5%. The material sequenced was peripheral blood. The receptors come from a man between 45 and 60 years old who had recovered from COVID-19.

This clone showed up just once. This chain links TRBV5-1 with TRBJ2-1, with 9 bases lining up with TRBD1. The CDR3 spans 15 residues. Losses at the gene ends were 3 bases for V and 4 bases for J; bases not matched to a gene: 5. CDR1 and CDR2 from the germline V gene are SGHRS and YFSETQ. CDR3 in amino acids: CASSSGQGTYNEQFF. The CDR3 nucleotides read TGCGCCAGCAGCTCTGGACAGGGGACATACAATGAGCAGTTCTTC.

V usage is TRBV19 and J usage is TRBJ1-1; TRBD1 matches 10 bases. Losses at the gene ends were 3 bases for V and 5 bases for J; bases not matched to a gene: 3. In germline, CDR1 is LNHDA, CDR2 SQIVND (reference sequence). CDR3 length: 14 residues. Here the CDR3 DNA reads TGTGCCAGTAGTATCGGGGACAGGGGTACTGAAGCTTTCTTT. Its translation: CASSIGDRGTEAFF. The whole variable domain, filled in from reference TRBV19 and TRBJ1-1, reads DGGITQSPKYLFRKEGQNVTLSCEQNLNHDAMYWYRQDPGQGLRLIYYSQIVNDFQKGDIAEGYSVSREKKESFPLTVTSAQKNPTAFYLCASSIGDRGTEAFFGQGTRLTVV.

The V gene is TRBV27, the J gene TRBJ1-1; D is possibly TRBD1 (6 bases). The V end lost 2 bases, the J end lost 6 bases, and 16 bases lay between the germline ends. This CDR3 spans 15 amino acids. Looked up from germline, CDR1 is MNHEY and CDR2 is SMNVEV (reference sequence). The CDR3 spells CASSLTGSGFAEAFF. The CDR3 bases are TGTGCCAGCAGTTTAACAGGGTCCGGTTTCGCTGAAGCTTTCTTT.

The genes are TRBV11-2 and TRBJ2-7, with TRBD2 matching over 9 bases. The germline CDR1 and CDR2 sequences are SGHAT and FQNNGV. This CDR3 is 18 amino acids long. Trimming cost V 10 bases and J 5 bases; bases outside gene matches: 24. CDR3 residues: CATEQLTPLASGKNEQYF. The CDR3 nucleotides are TGTGCCACCGAGCAATTAACCCCCCTCGCTAGCGGGAAGAACGAGCAGTACTTC.

The V gene is TRBV9, the J gene TRBJ1-2; TRBD1 matches at 7 bases. The length of the CDR3 is 15 residues. Germline-derived CDR1 and CDR2 are SGDLS and YYNGEE. After removal of 3 bases from V and 8 bases from J, the junction contained 13 bases not matched to a gene. Here the CDR3 DNA reads TGTGCCAGCAGCGACGCATTACAGGGGATCGGGGGCTACACCTTC. The encoded protein is CASSDALQGIGGYTF.

J is TRBJ1-5 and V is TRBV2, with 9 bases matching TRBD1. Trimming cost V 4 bases and J 7 bases; bases outside gene matches: 5. Germline CDR1 SNHLY, CDR2 FYNNEI. The CDR3 has 14 residues. DNA of the CDR3: TGTGCCAGCAGTGGGACAGGGGATCAGCAGCCCCAGCATTTT. Translating gives CASSGTGDQQPQHF.

The chain couples TRBV19 to TRBJ2-2; D is undetermined. The CDR3 runs 13 residues. The germline CDR1 and CDR2 sequences are LNHDA and SQIVND (reference sequence). V gave up 10 bases and J gave up 7 bases, with 16 bases separating them. CDR3 protein: CATASSFFGELFF. In DNA, the CDR3 is TGTGCCACCGCCTCAAGCTTTTTCGGGGAGCTGTTTTTT.